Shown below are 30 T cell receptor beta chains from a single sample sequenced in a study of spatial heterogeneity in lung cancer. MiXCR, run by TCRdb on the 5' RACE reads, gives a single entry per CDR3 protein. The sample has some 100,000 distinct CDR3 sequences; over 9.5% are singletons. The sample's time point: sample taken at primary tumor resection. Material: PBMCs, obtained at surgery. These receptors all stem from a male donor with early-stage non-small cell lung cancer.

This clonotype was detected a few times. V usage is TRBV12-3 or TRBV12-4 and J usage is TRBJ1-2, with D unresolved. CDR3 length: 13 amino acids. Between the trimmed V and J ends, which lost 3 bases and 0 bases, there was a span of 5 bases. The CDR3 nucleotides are TGTGCCAGCAGTTTTGATTCTAACTATGGCTACACCTTC. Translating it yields CASSFDSNYGYTF.

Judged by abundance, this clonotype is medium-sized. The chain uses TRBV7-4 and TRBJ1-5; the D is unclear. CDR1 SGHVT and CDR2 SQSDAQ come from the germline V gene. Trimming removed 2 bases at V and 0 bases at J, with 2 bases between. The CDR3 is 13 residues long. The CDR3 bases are TGTGCCAGCAGCTTAAGTAGCAATCAGCCCCAGCATTTT. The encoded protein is CASSLSSNQPQHF.

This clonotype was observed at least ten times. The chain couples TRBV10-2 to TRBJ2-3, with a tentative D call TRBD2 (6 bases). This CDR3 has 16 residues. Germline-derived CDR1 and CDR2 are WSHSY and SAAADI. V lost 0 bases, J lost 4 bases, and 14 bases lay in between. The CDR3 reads CASSESGGLGSDTQYF. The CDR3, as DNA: TGCGCCAGCAGTGAGTCGGGGGGTTTAGGGTCAGATACGCAGTATTTT.

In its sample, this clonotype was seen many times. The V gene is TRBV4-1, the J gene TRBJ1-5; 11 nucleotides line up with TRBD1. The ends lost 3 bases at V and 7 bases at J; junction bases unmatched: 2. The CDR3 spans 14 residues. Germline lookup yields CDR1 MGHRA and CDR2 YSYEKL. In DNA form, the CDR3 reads TGCGCCAGCAGCCAGGGGACAGGGGGACAGCCCCAGCATTTT. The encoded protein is CASSQGTGGQPQHF.

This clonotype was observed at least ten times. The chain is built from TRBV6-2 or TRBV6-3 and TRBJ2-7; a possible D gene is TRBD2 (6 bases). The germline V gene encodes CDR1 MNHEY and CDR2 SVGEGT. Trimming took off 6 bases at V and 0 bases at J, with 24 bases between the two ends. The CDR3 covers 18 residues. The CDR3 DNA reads TGTGCCAGCAGCCGACCTTACCGTTCGGAGGGGAGCTCCTACGAGCAGTACTTC. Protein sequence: CASSRPYRSEGSSYEQYF.

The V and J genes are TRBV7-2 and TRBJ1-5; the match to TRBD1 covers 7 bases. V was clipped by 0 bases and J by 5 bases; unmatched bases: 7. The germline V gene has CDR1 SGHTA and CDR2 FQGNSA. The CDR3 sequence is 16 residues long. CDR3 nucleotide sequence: TGTGCCAGCAGCTTAGCGGTGACAGGGATCCATCAGCCCCAGCATTTT. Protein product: CASSLAVTGIHQPQHF.

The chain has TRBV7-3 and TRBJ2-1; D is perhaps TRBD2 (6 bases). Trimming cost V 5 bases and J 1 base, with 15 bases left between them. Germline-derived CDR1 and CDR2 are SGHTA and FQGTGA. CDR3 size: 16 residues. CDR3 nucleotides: TGTGCCAGCAGCCCCGGGGGAGATTGGTCCTACAATGAGCAGTTCTTC. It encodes CASSPGGDWSYNEQFF.

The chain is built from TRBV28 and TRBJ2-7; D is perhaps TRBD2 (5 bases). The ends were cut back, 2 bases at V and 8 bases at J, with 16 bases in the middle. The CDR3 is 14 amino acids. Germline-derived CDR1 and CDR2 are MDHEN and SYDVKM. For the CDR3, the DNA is TGTGCCAGCAGTTTAGGAGGCAACCCTTTCCAGCAGTACTTC. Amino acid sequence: CASSLGGNPFQQYF.

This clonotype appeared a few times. The CDR3 coding sequence is TGTGCCAGCAGTTCTCCAGGGTCCCCCTACGAGCAGTACTTC. It is translated as CASSSPGSPYEQYF. This sequence joins TRBV28 and TRBJ2-7, with D possibly TRBD1 on 5 matching bases. V shed 4 bases and J shed 2 bases, with 12 bases lying between them. The CDR3 is 14 amino acids. Germline values: CDR1 MDHEN, CDR2 SYDVKM.

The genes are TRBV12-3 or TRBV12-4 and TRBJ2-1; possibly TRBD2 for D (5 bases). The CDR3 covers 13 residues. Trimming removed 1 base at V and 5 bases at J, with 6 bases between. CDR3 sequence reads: CASSLGENNEQFF. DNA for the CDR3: TGTGCCAGCAGTTTAGGGGAGAACAATGAGCAGTTCTTC.

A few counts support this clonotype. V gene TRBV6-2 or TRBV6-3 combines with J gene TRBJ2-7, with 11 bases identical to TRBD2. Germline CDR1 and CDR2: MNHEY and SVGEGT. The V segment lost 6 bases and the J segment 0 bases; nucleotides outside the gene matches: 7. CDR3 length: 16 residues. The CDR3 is CASSFTSGRGSYEQYF. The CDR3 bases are TGTGCCAGCAGCTTCACTAGCGGGAGAGGCTCCTACGAGCAGTACTTC.

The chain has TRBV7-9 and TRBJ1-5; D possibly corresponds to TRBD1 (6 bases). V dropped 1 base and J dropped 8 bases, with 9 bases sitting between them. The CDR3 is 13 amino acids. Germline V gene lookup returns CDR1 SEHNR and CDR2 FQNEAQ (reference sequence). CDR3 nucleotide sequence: TGTGCCAGCAGCTTAGTACAGGGCGAGCCCCAGCATTTT. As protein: CASSLVQGEPQHF.

The CDR3 spells CASSLQGPSYNEQFF. For the CDR3, the DNA is TGTGCCAGCAGCCTACAGGGCCCCTCCTACAATGAGCAGTTCTTC. The chain carries TRBV5-5 and TRBJ2-1, with D possibly TRBD1 on 6 matching bases. Germline lookup yields CDR1 SGHKS and CDR2 YYEKEE (reference sequence). The CDR3 loop spans 15 amino acids. Trimming removed 4 bases at V and 0 bases at J, with 11 bases between.

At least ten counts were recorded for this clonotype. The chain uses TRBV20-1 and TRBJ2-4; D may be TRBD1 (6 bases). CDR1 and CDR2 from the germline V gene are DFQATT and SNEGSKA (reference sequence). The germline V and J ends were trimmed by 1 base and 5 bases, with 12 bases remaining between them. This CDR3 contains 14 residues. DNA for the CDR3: TGCAGTGCTAGAGGGGACATCCTCCAAAACATTCAGTACTTC. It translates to CSARGDILQNIQYF.

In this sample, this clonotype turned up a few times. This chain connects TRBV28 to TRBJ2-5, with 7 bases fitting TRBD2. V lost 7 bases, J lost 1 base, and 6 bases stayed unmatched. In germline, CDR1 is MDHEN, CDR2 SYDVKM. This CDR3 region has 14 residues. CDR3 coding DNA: TGTGCCAGCACCCAGAGCGGGGCCCAAGAGACCCAGTACTTC. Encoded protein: CASTQSGAQETQYF.

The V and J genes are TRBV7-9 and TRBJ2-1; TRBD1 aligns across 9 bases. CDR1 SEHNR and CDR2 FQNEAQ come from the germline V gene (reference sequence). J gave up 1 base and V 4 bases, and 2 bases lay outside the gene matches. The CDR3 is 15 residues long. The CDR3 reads CASSSDRGSYNEQFF. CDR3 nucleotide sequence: TGTGCCAGCAGCTCGGACAGGGGTTCCTACAATGAGCAGTTCTTC.

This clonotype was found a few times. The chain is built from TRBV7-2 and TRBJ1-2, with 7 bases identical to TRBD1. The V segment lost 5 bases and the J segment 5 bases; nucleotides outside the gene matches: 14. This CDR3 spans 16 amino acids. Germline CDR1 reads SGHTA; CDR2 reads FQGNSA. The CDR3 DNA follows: TGTGCCAGCAGCACAGAGTCCCACAGGGGCTCATATGGCTACACCTTC. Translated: CASSTESHRGSYGYTF.

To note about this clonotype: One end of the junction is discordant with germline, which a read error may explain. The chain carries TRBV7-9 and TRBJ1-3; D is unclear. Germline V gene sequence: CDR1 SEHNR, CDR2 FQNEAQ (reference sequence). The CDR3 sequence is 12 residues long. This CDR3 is CASSNSGNTVYF. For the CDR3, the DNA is TGTGCCAGCAGCAACTCTGGAAACACCGTATATTTT.

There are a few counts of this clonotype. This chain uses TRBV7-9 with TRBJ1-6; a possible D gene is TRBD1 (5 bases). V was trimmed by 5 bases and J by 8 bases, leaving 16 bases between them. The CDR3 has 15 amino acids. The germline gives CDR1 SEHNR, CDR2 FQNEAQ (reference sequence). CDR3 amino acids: CASSPRGTADSPLHF. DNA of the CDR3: TGTGCCAGCAGCCCCCGGGGGACCGCGGATTCACCCCTCCACTTT.

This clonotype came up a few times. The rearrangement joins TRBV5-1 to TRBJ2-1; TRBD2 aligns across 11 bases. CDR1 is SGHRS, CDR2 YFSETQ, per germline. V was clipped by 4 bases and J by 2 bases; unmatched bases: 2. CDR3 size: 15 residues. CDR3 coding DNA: TGCGCCAGCAGCGTAGCGGGGGGGCCCTACAATGAGCAGTTCTTC. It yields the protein CASSVAGGPYNEQFF.

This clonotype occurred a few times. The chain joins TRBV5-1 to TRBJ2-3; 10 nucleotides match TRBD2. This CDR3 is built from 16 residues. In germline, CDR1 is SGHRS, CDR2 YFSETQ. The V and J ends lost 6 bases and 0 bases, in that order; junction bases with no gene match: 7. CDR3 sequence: CASTLLAGSSTDTQYF. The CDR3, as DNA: TGCGCCAGCACACTACTAGCGGGGTCGAGCACAGATACGCAGTATTTT.

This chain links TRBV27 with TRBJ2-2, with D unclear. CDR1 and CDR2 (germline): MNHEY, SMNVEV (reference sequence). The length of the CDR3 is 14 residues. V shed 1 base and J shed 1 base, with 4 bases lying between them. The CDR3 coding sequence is TGTGCCAGCAGTTTATGGGTGAACACCGGGGAGCTGTTTTTT. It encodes CASSLWVNTGELFF.

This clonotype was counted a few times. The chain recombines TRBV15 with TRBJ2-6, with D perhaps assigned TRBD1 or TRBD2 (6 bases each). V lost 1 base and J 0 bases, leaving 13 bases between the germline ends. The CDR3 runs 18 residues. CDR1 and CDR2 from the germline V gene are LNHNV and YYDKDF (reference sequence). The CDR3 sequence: CATSRGGAYFSGANVLTF. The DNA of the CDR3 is TGTGCCACCAGCAGAGGGGGGGCATATTTCTCTGGGGCCAACGTCCTGACTTTC.

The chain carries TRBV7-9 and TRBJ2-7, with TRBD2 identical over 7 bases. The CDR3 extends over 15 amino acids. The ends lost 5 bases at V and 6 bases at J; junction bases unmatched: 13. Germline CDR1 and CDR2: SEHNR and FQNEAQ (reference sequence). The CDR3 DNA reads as TGTGCCAGCAGCCCCCCCTGGGGAGGGTCGAGCGAGCAGTACTTC. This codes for CASSPPWGGSSEQYF.

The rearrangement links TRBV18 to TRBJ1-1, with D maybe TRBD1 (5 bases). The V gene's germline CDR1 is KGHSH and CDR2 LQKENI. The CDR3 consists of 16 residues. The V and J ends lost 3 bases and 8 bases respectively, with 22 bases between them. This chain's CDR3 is CASSPRQLTLVGEAFF. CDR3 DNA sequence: TGTGCCAGCTCACCGAGACAGCTAACCCTTGTGGGGGAAGCTTTCTTT.

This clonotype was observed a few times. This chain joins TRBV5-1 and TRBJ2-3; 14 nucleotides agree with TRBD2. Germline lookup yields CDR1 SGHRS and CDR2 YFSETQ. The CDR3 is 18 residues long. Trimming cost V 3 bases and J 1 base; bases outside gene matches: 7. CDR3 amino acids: CASSSGTSGGGGTDTQYF. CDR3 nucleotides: TGCGCCAGCAGCTCCGGGACTAGCGGGGGAGGCGGCACAGATACGCAGTATTTT.

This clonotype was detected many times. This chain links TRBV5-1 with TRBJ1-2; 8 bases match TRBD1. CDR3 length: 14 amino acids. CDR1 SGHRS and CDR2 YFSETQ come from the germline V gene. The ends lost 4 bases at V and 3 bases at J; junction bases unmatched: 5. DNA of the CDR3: TGCGCCAGCAGCCCGGAGACAGGGGACTATGGCTACACCTTC. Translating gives CASSPETGDYGYTF.

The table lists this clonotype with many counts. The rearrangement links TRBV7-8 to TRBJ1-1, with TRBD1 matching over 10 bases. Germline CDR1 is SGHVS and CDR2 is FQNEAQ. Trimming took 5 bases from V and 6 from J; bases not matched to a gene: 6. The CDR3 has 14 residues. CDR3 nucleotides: TGTGCCAGCAGCCCGACAGGGGGCCGGGCTGAAGCTTTCTTT. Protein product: CASSPTGGRAEAFF. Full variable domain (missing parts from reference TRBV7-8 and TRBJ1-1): GAGVSQSPRYKVAKRGQDVALRCDPISGHVSLFWYQQALGQGPEFLTYFQNEAQLDKSGLPSDRFFAERPEGSVSTLKIQRTQQEDSAVYLCASSPTGGRAEAFFGQGTRLTVV.

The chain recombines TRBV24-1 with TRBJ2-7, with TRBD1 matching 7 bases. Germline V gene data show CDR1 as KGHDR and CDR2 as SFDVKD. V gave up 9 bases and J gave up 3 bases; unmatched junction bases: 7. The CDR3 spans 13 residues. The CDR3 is CATQKGASYEQYF. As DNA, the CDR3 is TGTGCCACCCAAAAGGGGGCAAGCTACGAGCAGTACTTC.

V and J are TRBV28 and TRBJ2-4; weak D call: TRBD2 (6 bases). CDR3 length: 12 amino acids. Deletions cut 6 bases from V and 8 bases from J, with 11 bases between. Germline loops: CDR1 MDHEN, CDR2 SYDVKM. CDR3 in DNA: TGTGCCAGCAGGAGGAGGGGATACATTCAGTACTTC. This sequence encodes CASRRRGYIQYF.